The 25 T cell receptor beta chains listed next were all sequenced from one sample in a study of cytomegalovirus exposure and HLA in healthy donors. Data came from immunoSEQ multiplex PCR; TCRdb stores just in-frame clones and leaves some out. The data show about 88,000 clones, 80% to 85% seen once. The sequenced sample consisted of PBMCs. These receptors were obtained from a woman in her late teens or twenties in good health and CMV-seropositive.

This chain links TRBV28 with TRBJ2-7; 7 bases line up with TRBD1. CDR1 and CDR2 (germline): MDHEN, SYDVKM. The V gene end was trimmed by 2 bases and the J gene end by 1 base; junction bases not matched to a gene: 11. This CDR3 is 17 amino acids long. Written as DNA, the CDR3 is TGTGCCAGCAGTTTAGCCGGGACAGAAGTACTATCCTACGAGCAGTACTTC. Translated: CASSLAGTEVLSYEQYF. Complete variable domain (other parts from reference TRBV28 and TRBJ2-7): DVKVTQSSRYLVKRTGEKVFLECVQDMDHENMFWYRQDPGLGLRLIYFSYDVKMKEKGDIPEGYSVSREKKERFSLILESASTNQTSMYLCASSLAGTEVLSYEQYFGPGTRLTVT.

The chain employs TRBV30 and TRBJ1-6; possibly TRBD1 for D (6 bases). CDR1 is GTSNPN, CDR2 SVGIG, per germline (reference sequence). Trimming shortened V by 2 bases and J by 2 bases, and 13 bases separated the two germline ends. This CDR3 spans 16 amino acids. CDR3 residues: CAWSPYRVAYNSPLHF. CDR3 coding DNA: TGTGCCTGGAGTCCCTACAGGGTCGCCTATAATTCACCCCTCCACTTT.

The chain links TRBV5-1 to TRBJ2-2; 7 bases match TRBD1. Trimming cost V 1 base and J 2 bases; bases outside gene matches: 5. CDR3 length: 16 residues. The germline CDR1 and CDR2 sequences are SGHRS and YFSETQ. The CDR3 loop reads CASSLSVGGNTGELFF. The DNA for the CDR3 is TGCGCCAGCAGCTTGTCAGTAGGGGGCAACACCGGGGAGCTGTTTTTT.

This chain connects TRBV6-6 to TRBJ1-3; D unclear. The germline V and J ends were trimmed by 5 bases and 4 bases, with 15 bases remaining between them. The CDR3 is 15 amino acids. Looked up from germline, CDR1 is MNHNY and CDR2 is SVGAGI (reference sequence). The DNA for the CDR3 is TGTGCCAGCAGTCTTTCGGGGTTGGAAGGAAACACCATATATTTT. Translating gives CASSLSGLEGNTIYF.

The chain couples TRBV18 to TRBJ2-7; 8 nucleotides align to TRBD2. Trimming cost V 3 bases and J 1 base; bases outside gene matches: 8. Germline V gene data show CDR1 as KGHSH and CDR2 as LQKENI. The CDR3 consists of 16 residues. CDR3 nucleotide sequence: TGTGCCAGCTCACCCCAGGGACTAGAGAAGTCCTACGAGCAGTACTTC. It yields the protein CASSPQGLEKSYEQYF.

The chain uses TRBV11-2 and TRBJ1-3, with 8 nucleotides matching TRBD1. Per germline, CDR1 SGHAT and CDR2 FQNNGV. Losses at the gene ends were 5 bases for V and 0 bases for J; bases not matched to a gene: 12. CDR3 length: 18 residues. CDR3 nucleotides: TGTGCCAGCAGCGTTAGGGGTACAGGGGGTAGCTCTGGAAACACCATATATTTT. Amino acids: CASSVRGTGGSSGNTIYF.

The CDR3 protein is CSVGAGQETQYF. DNA of the CDR3: TGCAGCGTCGGGGCGGGGCAAGAGACCCAGTACTTC. The chain joins TRBV29-1 to TRBJ2-5; perhaps TRBD2 as D (6 bases). From germline, CDR1 is SQVTM and CDR2 ANQGSEA. The CDR3 consists of 12 residues. V was pared by 6 bases and J by 2 bases, with 10 bases between.

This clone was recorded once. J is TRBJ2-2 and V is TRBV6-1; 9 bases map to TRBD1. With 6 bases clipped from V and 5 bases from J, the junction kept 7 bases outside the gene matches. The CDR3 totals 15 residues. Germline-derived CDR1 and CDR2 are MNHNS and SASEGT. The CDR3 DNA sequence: TGTGCCAGCAGCCGGGACAGGGTGATTACCGGGGAGCTGTTTTTT. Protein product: CASSRDRVITGELFF.

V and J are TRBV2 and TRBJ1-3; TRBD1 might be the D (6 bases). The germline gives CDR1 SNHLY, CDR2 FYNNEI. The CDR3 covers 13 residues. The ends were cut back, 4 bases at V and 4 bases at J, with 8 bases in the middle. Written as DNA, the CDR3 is TGTGCCAGCAGTGGAGGGACAGGAAACACCATATATTTT. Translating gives CASSGGTGNTIYF. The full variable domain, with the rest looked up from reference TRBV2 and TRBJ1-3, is EPEVTQTPSHQVTQMGQEVILRCVPISNHLYFYWYRQILGQKVEFLVSFYNNEISEKSEIFDDQFSVERPDGSNFTLKIRSTKLEDSAMYFCASSGGTGNTIYFGEGSWLTVV.

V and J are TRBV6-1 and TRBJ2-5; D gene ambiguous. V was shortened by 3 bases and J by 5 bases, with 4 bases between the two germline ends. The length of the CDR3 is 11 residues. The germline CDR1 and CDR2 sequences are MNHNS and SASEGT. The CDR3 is CASSDVETQYF. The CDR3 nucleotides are TGTGCCAGCAGTGACGTGGAGACCCAGTACTTC.

The CDR3: CAWTVGTGLNSPLHF. CDR3 sequence (DNA): TGTGCCTGGACTGTGGGGACAGGCCTGAATTCACCCCTCCACTTT. The chain is built from TRBV30 and TRBJ1-6, with TRBD1 matching 8 bases. Per the germline V gene, CDR1 is GTSNPN and CDR2 is SVGIG (reference sequence). Trimming at V came to 4 bases and at J to 7 bases, leaving 9 bases not matched to a gene. This CDR3 contains 15 residues.

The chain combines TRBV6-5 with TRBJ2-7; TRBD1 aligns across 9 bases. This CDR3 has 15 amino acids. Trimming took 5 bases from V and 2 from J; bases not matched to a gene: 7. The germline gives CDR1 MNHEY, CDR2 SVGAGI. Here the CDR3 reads CASSSPGQGTYEQYF. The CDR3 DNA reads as TGTGCCAGCAGTAGCCCGGGACAGGGTACCTACGAGCAGTACTTC.

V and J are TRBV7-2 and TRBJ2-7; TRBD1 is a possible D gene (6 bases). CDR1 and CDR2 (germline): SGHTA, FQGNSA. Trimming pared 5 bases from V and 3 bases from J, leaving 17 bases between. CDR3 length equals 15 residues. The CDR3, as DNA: TGTGCCAGCAGCCTCAAATCCGGACAGCGCTACGAGCAGTACTTC. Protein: CASSLKSGQRYEQYF. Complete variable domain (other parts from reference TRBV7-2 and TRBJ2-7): GAGVSQSPSNKVTEKGKDVELRCDPISGHTALYWYRQSLGQGLEFLIYFQGNSAPDKSGLPSDRFSAERTGGSVSTLTIQRTQQEDSAVYLCASSLKSGQRYEQYFGPGTRLTVT.

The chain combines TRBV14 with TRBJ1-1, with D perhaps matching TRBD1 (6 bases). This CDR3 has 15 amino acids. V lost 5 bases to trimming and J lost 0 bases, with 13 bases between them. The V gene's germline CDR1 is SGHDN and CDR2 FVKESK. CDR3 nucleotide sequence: TGTGCCAGCAGCTCTCTCGGACAGATGAACACTGAAGCTTTCTTT. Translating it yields CASSSLGQMNTEAFF. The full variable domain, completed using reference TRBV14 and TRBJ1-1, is EAGVTQFPSHSVIEKGQTVTLRCDPISGHDNLYWYRRVMGKEIKFLLHFVKESKQDESGMPNNRFLAERTGGTYSTLKVQPAELEDSGVYFCASSSLGQMNTEAFFGQGTRLTVV.

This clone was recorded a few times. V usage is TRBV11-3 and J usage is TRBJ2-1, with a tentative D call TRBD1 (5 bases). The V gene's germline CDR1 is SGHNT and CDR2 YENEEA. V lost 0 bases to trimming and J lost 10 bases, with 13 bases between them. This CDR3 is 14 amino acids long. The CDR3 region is CASSLDRAGREQFF. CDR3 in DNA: TGTGCCAGCAGCTTAGATCGGGCAGGGCGGGAGCAGTTCTTC. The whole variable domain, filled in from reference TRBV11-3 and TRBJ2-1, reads EAGVVQSPRYKIIEKKQPVAFWCNPISGHNTLYWYLQNLGQGPELLIRYENEEAVDDSQLPKDRFSAERLKGVDSTLKIQPAELGDSAVYLCASSLDRAGREQFFGPGTRLTVL.

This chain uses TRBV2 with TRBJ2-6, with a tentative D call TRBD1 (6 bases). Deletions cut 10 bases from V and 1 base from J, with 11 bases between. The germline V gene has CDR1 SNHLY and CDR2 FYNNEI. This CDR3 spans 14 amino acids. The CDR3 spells CATNRDSGANVLTF. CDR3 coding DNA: TGTGCCACCAACAGGGATTCTGGGGCCAACGTCCTGACTTTC.

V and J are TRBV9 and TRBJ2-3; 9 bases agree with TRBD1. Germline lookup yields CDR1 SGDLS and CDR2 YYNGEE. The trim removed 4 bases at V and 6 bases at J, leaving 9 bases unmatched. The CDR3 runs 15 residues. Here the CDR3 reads CASSSGTGFGDTQYF. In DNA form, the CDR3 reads TGTGCCAGCAGCTCCGGGACAGGGTTCGGCGATACGCAGTATTTT.

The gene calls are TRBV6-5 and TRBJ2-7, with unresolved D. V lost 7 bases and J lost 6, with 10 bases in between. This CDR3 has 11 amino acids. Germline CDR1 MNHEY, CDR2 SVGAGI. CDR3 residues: CASIPVSEQYF. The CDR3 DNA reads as TGTGCCAGCATTCCGGTATCCGAGCAGTACTTC.

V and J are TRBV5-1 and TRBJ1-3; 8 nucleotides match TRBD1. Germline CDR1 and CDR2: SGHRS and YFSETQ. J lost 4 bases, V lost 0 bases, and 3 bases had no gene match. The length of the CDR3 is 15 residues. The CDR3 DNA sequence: TGCGCCAGCAGCTTGGGACAGGGGACCGGAAACACCATATATTTT. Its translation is CASSLGQGTGNTIYF.

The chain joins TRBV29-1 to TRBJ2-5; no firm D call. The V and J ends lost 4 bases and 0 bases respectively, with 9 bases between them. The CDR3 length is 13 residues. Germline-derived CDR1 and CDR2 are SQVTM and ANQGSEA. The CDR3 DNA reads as TGCAGCGTTGGGCCCCCGTACCAAGAGACCCAGTACTTC. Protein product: CSVGPPYQETQYF.

CDR3 nucleotides: TGTGCCAGCAGCTTTGGAGCGGGAGGCTACGAGCAGTACTTC. Translation gives CASSFGAGGYEQYF. The V call is TRBV7-2, the J call TRBJ2-7, with 9 positions matching TRBD2. The CDR3 covers 14 residues. Germline CDR1 and CDR2: SGHTA and FQGNSA. J gave up 3 bases and V 3 bases, and 3 bases lay outside the gene matches.

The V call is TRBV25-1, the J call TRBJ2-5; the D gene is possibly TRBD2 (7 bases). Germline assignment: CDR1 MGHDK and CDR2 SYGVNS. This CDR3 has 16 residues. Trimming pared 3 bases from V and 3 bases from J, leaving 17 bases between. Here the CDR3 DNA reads TGTGCCAGCAGTGAGCTCCGCGGGGGCCCCGAAGAGACCCAGTACTTC. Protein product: CASSELRGGPEETQYF.

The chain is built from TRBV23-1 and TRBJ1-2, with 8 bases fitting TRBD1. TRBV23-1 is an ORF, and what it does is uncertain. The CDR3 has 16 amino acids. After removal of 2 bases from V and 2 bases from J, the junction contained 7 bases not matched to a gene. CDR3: CASSQPWTGRNYGYTF. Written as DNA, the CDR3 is TGCGCCAGCAGTCAACCCTGGACAGGGAGGAACTATGGCTACACCTTC.

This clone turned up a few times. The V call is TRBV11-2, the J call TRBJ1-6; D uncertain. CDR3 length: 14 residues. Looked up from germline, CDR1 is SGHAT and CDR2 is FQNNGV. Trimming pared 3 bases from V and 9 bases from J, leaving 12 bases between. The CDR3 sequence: CASSFVTESSPLHF. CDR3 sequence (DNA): TGTGCCAGCAGCTTTGTTACAGAGAGTTCACCCCTCCACTTT.

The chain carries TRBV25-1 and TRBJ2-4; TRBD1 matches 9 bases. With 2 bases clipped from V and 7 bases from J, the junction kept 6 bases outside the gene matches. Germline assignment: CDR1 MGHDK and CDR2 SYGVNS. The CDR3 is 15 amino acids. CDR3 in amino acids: CASSEGDRDINIQYF. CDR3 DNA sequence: TGTGCCAGCAGTGAAGGGGACAGGGATATTAACATTCAGTACTTC. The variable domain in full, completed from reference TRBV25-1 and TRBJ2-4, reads EADIYQTPRYLVIGTGKKITLECSQTMGHDKMYWYQQDPGMELHLIHYSYGVNSTEKGDLSSESTVSRIRTEHFPLTLESARPSHTSQYLCASSEGDRDINIQYFGAGTRLSVL.